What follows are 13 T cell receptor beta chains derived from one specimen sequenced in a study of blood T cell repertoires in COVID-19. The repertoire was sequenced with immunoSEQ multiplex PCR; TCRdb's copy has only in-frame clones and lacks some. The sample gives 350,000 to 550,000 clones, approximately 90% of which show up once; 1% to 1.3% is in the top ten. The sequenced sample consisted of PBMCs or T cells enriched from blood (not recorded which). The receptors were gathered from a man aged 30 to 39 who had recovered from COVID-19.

This CDR3 is CASNNQGNGELFF. CDR3 bases: TGTGCCAGTAACAATCAGGGGAACGGGGAGCTGTTTTTT. The chain recombines TRBV19 with TRBJ2-2; D may be TRBD1 (6 bases). Germline V gene sequence: CDR1 LNHDA, CDR2 SQIVND (reference sequence). The V end lost 7 bases, the J end lost 7 bases, and 13 bases lay between the germline ends. The CDR3 extends over 13 amino acids.

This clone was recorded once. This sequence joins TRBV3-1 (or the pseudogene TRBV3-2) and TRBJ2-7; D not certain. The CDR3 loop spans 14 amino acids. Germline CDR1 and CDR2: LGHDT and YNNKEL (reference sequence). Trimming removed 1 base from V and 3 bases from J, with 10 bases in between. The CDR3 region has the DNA TGTGCCAGCAGCCAAGGCCCCAACGGCTACGAGCAGTACTTC. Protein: CASSQGPNGYEQYF.

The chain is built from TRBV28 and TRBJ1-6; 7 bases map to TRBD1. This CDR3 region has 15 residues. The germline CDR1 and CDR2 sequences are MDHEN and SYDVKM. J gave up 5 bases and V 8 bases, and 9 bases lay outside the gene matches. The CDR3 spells CASLANRGNNSPLHF. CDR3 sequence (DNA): TGTGCCAGCCTAGCGAACAGGGGAAATAATTCACCCCTCCACTTT.

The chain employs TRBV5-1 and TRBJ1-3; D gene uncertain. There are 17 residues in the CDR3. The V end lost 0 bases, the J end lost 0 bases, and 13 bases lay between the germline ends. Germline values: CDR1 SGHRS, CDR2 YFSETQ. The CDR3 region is CASSLAGVQASGNTIYF. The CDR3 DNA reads TGCGCCAGCAGCTTGGCCGGTGTGCAAGCCTCTGGAAACACCATATATTTT.

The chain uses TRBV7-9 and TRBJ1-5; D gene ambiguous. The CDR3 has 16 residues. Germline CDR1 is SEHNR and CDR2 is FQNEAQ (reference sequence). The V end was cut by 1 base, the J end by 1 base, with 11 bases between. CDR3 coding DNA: TGTGCCAGCAGCTTAGTTGGCCCCCAGAGCAATCAGCCCCAGCATTTT. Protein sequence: CASSLVGPQSNQPQHF.

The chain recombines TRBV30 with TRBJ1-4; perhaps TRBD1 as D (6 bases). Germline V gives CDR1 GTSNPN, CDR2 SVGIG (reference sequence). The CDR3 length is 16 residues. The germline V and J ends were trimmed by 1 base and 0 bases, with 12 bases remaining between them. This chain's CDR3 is CAWSAGDISTNEKLFF. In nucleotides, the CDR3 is TGTGCCTGGAGTGCTGGGGACATCTCAACTAATGAAAAACTGTTTTTT.

This chain's CDR3 is CASSRTGLSTGELFF. The CDR3 DNA sequence: TGTGCCAGCAGCCGGACAGGATTGAGCACCGGGGAGCTGTTTTTT. The chain recombines TRBV6-5 with TRBJ2-2, with 7 bases matching TRBD1. J lost 4 bases, V lost 6 bases, and 8 bases had no gene match. Germline V lookup: CDR1 MNHEY, CDR2 SVGAGI. The CDR3 consists of 15 residues.

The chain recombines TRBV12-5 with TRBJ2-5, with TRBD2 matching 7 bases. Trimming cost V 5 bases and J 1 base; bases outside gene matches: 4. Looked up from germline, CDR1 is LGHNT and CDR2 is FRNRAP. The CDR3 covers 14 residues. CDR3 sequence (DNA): TGTGCTAGTGGTGGGCGGGGGTTCCAAGAGACCCAGTACTTC. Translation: CASGGRGFQETQYF.

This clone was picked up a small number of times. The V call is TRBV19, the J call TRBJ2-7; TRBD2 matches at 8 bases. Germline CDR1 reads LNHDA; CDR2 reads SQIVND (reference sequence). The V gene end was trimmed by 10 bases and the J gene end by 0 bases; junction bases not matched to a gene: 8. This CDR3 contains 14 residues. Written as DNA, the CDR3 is TGTGCCACCGCAGCGGGGGACTCCTCCTACGAGCAGTACTTC. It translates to CATAAGDSSYEQYF.

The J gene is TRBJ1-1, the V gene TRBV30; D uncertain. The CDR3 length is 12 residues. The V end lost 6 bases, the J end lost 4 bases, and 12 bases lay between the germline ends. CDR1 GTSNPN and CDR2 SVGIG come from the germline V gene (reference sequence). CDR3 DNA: TGTGCCTGTCACTCCTTCACCACTGAAGCTTTCTTT. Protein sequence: CACHSFTTEAFF.

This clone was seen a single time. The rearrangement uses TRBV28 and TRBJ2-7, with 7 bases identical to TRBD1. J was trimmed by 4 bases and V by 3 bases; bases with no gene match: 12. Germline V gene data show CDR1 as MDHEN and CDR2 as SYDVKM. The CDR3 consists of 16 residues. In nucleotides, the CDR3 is TGTGCCAGCAGTTTTTTCTACAGGGGTCCTCCTTACGAGCAGTACTTC. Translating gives CASSFFYRGPPYEQYF.

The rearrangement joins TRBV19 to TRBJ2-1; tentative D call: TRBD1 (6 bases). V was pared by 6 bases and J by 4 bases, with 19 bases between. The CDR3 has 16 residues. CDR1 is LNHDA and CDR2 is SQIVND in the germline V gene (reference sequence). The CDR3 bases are TGTGCCAGTAGAGGGGCTACCGGGACAAGGTACAATGAGCAGTTCTTC. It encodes CASRGATGTRYNEQFF.

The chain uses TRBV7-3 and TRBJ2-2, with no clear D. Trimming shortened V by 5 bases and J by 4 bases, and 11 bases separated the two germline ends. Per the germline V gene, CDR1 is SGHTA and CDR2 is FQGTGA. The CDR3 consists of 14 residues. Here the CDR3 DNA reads TGTGCCAGCAGCCTAGTTGACGGCACCGGGGAGCTGTTTTTT. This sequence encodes CASSLVDGTGELFF.